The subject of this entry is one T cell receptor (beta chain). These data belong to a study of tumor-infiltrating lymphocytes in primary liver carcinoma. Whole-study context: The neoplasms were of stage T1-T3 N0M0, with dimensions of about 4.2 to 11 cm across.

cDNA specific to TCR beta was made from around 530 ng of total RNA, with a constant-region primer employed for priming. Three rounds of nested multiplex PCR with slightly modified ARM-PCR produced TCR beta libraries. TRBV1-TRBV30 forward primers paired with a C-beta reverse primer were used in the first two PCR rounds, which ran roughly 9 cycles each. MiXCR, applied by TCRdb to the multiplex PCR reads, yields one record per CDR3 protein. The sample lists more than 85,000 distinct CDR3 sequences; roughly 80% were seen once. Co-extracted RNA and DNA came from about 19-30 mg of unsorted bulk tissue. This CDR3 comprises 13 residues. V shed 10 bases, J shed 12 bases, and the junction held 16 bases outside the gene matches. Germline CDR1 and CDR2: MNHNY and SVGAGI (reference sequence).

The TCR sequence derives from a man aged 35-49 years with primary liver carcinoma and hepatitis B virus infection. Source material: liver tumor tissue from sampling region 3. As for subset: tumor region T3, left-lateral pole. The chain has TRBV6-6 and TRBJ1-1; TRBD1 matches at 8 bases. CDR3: CANSTGGTTVTFF. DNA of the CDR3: TGTGCCAACAGCACAGGGGGGACTACTGTAACTTTCTTT.